Listed below are T cell receptor beta chains from one sample, sequenced in a study of blood T cell repertoires in COVID-19. Produced via immunoSEQ multiplex PCR; TCRdb's table is partial and in-frame only. The sample lists 200,000 to 250,000 clones, less than 85% occurring once. The sequencing input was peripheral blood. Receptor source: a woman aged 70-85 years with acute or convalescent COVID-19. Both conserved end residues are part of each CDR3. A D gene is named only where the DNA matches it firmly. Expanded clones get a size class; other rows say once, few or many, or leave the size out.

clone_size	d_call	v_call	j_call	cdr3_aa	cdr3_nt
NA	NA	TRBV10-3	TRBJ1-1	CAISDREDIGMNTEAFF	TGTGCCATCAGTGACCGAGAGGACATTGGTATGAACACTGAAGCTTTCTTT
NA	NA	TRBV2	TRBJ2-6	CASRGTPGANVLTF	TGTGCCAGCCGGGGGACCCCTGGGGCCAACGTCCTGACTTTC
NA	TRBD2	TRBV5-4	TRBJ2-1	CASSKGLAGVNEQFF	TGTGCCAGCAGCAAGGGACTAGCGGGAGTCAATGAGCAGTTCTTC
NA	NA	TRBV5-4	TRBJ2-5	CASREASLEVTAQETQYF	TGTGCCAGCAGGGAGGCAAGTTTGGAGGTCACCGCCCAAGAGACCCAGTACTTC
NA	TRBD1	TRBV5-1	TRBJ2-3	CASSLVARGRLGTDTQYF	TGCGCCAGCAGCTTGGTGGCCAGGGGGCGCCTCGGCACAGATACGCAGTATTTT
NA	TRBD2	TRBV30	TRBJ2-7	CAWSDPGLGAHEQYF	TGTGCCTGGAGTGATCCTGGACTAGGGGCCCACGAGCAGTACTTC
many	TRBD2	TRBV19	TRBJ2-7	CASSIKASGTPSYEQYF	TGTGCCAGTAGTATCAAAGCTAGCGGGACCCCCTCCTACGAGCAGTACTTC
NA	TRBD1	TRBV11-2	TRBJ2-2	CASSPGQGTGELFF	TGTGCCAGCAGCCCCGGACAGGGGACCGGGGAGCTGTTTTTT
NA	NA	TRBV7-2	TRBJ1-1	CASSFPGGGTEAFF	TGTGCCAGCAGCTTCCCTGGAGGAGGAACTGAAGCTTTCTTT
NA	NA	TRBV7-3	TRBJ2-1	CASSLSGSYNEQFF	TGTGCCAGCAGCTTGTCGGGCTCCTACAATGAGCAGTTCTTC
once	NA	TRBV21-1	TRBJ2-5	CASSKEKGGTSGIETQYF	TGTGCCAGCAGCAAGGAAAAAGGGGGGACTAGCGGGATAGAGACCCAGTACTTC
NA	NA	TRBV5-6	TRBJ1-1	CASSLLTGPETGGAFF	TGTGCCAGCAGCCTCCTCACAGGACCCGAGACTGGCGGAGCTTTCTTT
NA	TRBD1	TRBV29-1	TRBJ2-2	CSVGSGGVTGELFF	TGCAGCGTGGGGTCAGGGGGCGTCACCGGGGAGCTGTTTTTT
NA	NA	TRBV12-3/TRBV12-4	TRBJ2-2	CATSTGGTGELFF	TGTGCCACCTCGACGGGCGGGACCGGGGAGCTGTTTTTT
NA	NA	TRBV12-3/TRBV12-4	TRBJ2-3	CASRPEVDTQYF	TGTGCCAGCAGGCCAGAGGTAGATACGCAGTATTTT
NA	NA	TRBV3-1/TRBV3-2	TRBJ2-3	CASSQVRDSHPYF	TGTGCCAGCAGCCAAGTGCGGGACTCGCACCCGTATTTT
few	TRBD2	TRBV24-1	TRBJ2-7	CATSDSPGLAGGSYEQYF	TGTGCCACCAGTGACTCCCCGGGACTAGCGGGAGGCTCCTACGAGCAGTACTTC